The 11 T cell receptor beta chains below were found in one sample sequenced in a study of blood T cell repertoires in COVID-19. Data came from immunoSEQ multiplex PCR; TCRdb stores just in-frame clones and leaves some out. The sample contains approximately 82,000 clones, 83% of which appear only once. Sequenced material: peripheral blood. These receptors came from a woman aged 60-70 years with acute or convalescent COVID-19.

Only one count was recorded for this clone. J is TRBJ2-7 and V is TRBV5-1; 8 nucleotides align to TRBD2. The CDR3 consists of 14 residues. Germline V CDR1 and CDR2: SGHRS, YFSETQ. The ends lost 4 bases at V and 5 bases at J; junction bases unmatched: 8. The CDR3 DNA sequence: TGCGCCAGCAGCACGGCGGGGGGTTGGAACGAGCAGTACTTC. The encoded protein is CASSTAGGWNEQYF.

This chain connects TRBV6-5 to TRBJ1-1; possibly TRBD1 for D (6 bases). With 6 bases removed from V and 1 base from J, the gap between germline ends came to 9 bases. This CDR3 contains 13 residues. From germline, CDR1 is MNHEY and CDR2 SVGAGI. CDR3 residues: CASRTTGNTEAFF. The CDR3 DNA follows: TGTGCCAGCAGGACGACAGGGAACACTGAAGCTTTCTTT.

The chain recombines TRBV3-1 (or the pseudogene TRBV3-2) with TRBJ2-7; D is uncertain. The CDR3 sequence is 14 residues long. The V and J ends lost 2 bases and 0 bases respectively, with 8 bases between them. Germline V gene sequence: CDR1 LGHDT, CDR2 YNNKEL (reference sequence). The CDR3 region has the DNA TGTGCCAGCAGCCAATTGGGCAGCTCCTACGAGCAGTACTTC. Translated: CASSQLGSSYEQYF.

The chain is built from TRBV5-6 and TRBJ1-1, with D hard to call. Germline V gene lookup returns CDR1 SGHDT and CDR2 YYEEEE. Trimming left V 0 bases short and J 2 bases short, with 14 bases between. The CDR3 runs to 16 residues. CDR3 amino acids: CASSLERGLENTEAFF. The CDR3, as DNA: TGTGCCAGCAGCTTGGAACGAGGGCTGGAAAACACTGAAGCTTTCTTT.

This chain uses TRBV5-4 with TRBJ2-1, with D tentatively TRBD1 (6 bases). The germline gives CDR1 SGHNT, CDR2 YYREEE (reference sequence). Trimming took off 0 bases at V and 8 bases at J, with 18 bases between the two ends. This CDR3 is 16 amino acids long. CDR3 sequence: CASSLEEQGWMDEQFF. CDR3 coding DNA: TGTGCCAGCAGCTTGGAGGAACAGGGCTGGATGGATGAGCAGTTCTTC.

The CDR3 protein is CASSLSNRVRGYTF. CDR3 in DNA: TGTGCCAGCAGCCTAAGCAACAGGGTGAGGGGCTACACCTTC. The chain uses TRBV7-9 and TRBJ1-2; a weak D match, TRBD1 (6 bases). Germline assignment: CDR1 SEHNR and CDR2 FQNEAQ (reference sequence). Between the trimmed V and J ends, which lost 5 bases and 8 bases, there was a span of 18 bases. The CDR3 runs 14 residues. Full variable domain (rest looked up from reference TRBV7-9 and TRBJ1-2): DTGVSQNPRHKITKRGQNVTFRCDPISEHNRLYWYRQTLGQGPEFLTYFQNEAQLEKSRLLSDRFSAERPKGSFSTLEIQRTEQGDSAMYLCASSLSNRVRGYTFGSGTRLTVV.

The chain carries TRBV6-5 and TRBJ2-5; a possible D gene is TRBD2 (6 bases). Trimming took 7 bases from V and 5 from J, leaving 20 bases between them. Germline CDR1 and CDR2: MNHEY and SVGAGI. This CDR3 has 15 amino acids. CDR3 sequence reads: CASKIGWGESETQYF. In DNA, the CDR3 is TGTGCCAGCAAGATCGGGTGGGGGGAGTCCGAGACCCAGTACTTC.

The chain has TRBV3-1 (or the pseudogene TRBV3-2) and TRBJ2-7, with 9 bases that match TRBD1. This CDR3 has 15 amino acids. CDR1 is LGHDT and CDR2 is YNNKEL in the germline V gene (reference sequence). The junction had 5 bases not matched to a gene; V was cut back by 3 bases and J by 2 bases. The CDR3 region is CASSQTGQGPYEQYF. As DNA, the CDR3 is TGTGCCAGCAGCCAGACAGGACAGGGGCCCTACGAGCAGTACTTC.

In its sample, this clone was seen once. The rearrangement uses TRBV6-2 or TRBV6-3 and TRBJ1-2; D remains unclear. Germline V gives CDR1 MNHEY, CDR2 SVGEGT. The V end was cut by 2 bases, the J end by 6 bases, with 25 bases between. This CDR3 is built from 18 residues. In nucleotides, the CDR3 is TGTGCCAGCAGTTACGGGCAGCAGACAAGTCGTAGTTCCCATGGCTACACCTTC. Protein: CASSYGQQTSRSSHGYTF.

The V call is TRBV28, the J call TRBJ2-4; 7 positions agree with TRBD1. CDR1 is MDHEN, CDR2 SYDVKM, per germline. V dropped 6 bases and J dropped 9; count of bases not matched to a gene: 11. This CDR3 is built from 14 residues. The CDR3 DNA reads TGTGCCAGCAGGGGAAGACAGGGACGGGGCATTCAGTACTTC. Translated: CASRGRQGRGIQYF.

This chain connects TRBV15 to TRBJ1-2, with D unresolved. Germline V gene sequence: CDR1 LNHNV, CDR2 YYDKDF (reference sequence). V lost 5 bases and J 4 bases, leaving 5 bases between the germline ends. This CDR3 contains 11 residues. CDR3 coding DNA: TGTGCCACCAGCCCGGGCTATGGCTACACCTTC. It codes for CATSPGYGYTF.